This T cell receptor (beta chain) was documented in a study of radiation and T cells in renal cell carcinoma. The study's findings and limits: Baseline intratumoral clonotype presence is unknown without pretreatment biopsies.

The data were produced by immunoSEQ multiplex PCR, yet TCRdb's version contains in-frame clones alone and is incomplete. The table records about 130,000 clones, roughly four fifths of them present only once. With respect to this clone: The target antigen is unknown.

Time point here: blood 2 weeks post-SBRT. Treatment described: 15 Gy SBRT to primary tumor, nephrectomy 4 weeks later. The CDR3 runs to 13 residues. V lost 6 bases to trimming and J lost 5 bases; unmatched junction nucleotides: 5. Germline lookup yields CDR1 SEHNR and CDR2 FQNEAQ (reference sequence). This chain links TRBV7-9 with TRBJ2-7; 9 nucleotides align to TRBD1. Sequenced material: blood, taken from a patient whose treatment included radiotherapy and nephrectomy. This receptor was taken from a man aged 45-65 years with renal cell carcinoma. The CDR3 DNA is TGTGCCAGCAGACAGACAGGGGGGAACGAGCAGTACTTC. Its protein is CASRQTGGNEQYF.